These 30 T cell receptor beta chains were all obtained from the same sample, sequenced in a study of cytomegalovirus exposure and HLA in healthy donors. 13 Jbeta primers and 60 Vbeta primers were used for the PCR. The protocol was immunoSEQ multiplex PCR, while the TCRdb copy is restricted to in-frame clones and leaves out a portion. The table lists 180,000 or so clones, 70% to 90% of them singletons, with roughly 8.8% in the top ten. Sample: PBMCs. All receptors come from a man between 18 and 29 years old in good health and CMV-seropositive.

The V and J genes are TRBV9 and TRBJ1-3; 9 nucleotides line up with TRBD1. The CDR3 has 15 residues. Unmatched junction bases numbered 4, after V lost 0 bases and J lost 6 bases. CDR1 is SGDLS, CDR2 YYNGEE, per germline. The CDR3 loop reads CASSVGDRDLNTIYF. The CDR3 DNA is TGTGCCAGCAGCGTAGGGGACAGGGACTTAAACACCATATATTTT.

J is TRBJ1-6 and V is TRBV9; 8 bases match TRBD1. In germline, CDR1 is SGDLS, CDR2 YYNGEE. The CDR3 length is 15 residues. V was pared by 3 bases and J by 7 bases, with 6 bases of the junction left unmatched. CDR3 nucleotides: TGTGCCAGCAGCGGAGGACAGGGTGGCAATTCACCCCTCCACTTT. The encoded protein is CASSGGQGGNSPLHF.

The chain joins TRBV6-5 to TRBJ2-1; 7 nucleotides agree with TRBD2. The trim removed 4 bases at V and 8 bases at J, leaving 11 bases unmatched. Germline V gene sequence: CDR1 MNHEY, CDR2 SVGAGI. The CDR3 sequence is 15 residues long. CDR3 sequence: CASSSPAGPIDEQFF. In nucleotides, the CDR3 is TGTGCCAGCAGTTCCCCAGCGGGGCCAATAGATGAGCAGTTCTTC.

V is TRBV30 and J is TRBJ2-5; no firm D call. The germline V and J ends were trimmed by 5 bases and 0 bases, with 13 bases remaining between them. The length of the CDR3 is 14 residues. The germline V gene has CDR1 GTSNPN and CDR2 SVGIG (reference sequence). The CDR3 nucleotides read TGTGCCTGGCTCTCCCTTGTCCACCAAGAGACCCAGTACTTC. Its translation: CAWLSLVHQETQYF.

The chain combines TRBV7-9 with TRBJ2-1; perhaps TRBD2 as D (6 bases). Germline V gene sequence: CDR1 SEHNR, CDR2 FQNEAQ (reference sequence). The CDR3 is made up of 15 amino acids. V lost 4 bases and J 5 bases, leaving 15 bases between the germline ends. The CDR3 loop reads CASSSVAGKNNEQFF. CDR3 bases: TGTGCCAGCAGCTCCGTGGCGGGAAAGAACAATGAGCAGTTCTTC.

The CDR3 DNA sequence: TGTGCCAGCAGCTCCGGGCAAGAGACCCAGTACTTC. Its protein product is CASSSGQETQYF. The chain recombines TRBV7-7 with TRBJ2-5; D not resolved. Germline-derived CDR1 and CDR2 are SSHAT and FNYEAQ (reference sequence). There are 12 residues in the CDR3. V lost 4 bases, J lost 2 bases, and 5 bases lay in between.

The chain combines TRBV7-2 with TRBJ1-5, with D tentatively TRBD1 (5 bases). Germline CDR1 and CDR2: SGHTA and FQGNSA. V lost 1 base, J lost 8 bases, and 12 bases lay in between. This CDR3 has 14 amino acids. The CDR3 sequence is CASSLGGEWEPQHF. CDR3 nucleotide sequence: TGTGCCAGCAGCTTAGGGGGGGAGTGGGAGCCCCAGCATTTT. Variable domain in full (rest from reference TRBV7-2 and TRBJ1-5): GAGVSQSPSNKVTEKGKDVELRCDPISGHTALYWYRQSLGQGLEFLIYFQGNSAPDKSGLPSDRFSAERTGGSVSTLTIQRTQQEDSAVYLCASSLGGEWEPQHFGDGTRLSIL.

In DNA, the CDR3 is TGCAGCGTTGTAATCCAAGGGGTCAATGAGCAGTTCTTC. This sequence encodes CSVVIQGVNEQFF. The chain joins TRBV29-1 to TRBJ2-1; a weak D match, TRBD1 (5 bases). V was clipped by 4 bases and J by 6 bases, with 13 bases between them. This CDR3 is 13 amino acids long. Germline V lookup: CDR1 SQVTM, CDR2 ANQGSEA.

This chain joins TRBV7-9 and TRBJ1-4; TRBD1 is a possible D gene (5 bases). From germline, CDR1 is SEHNR and CDR2 FQNEAQ (reference sequence). Trimming left V 8 bases short and J 8 bases short, with 21 bases between. The CDR3 runs 15 residues. The CDR3 region is CASAPPQGLWEKLFF. The CDR3 nucleotides read TGTGCCAGCGCTCCTCCCCAGGGACTTTGGGAAAAACTGTTTTTT.

The chain carries TRBV11-3 and TRBJ2-1; 9 bases fit TRBD2. V dropped 0 bases and J dropped 4; count of bases not matched to a gene: 4. Germline V gene lookup returns CDR1 SGHNT and CDR2 YENEEA. The CDR3 is 16 amino acids. This chain's CDR3 is CASSLDRGGGYNEQFF. CDR3 in DNA: TGTGCCAGCAGCTTAGATCGCGGGGGGGGGTACAATGAGCAGTTCTTC. The full variable domain, completed using reference TRBV11-3 and TRBJ2-1, is EAGVVQSPRYKIIEKKQPVAFWCNPISGHNTLYWYLQNLGQGPELLIRYENEEAVDDSQLPKDRFSAERLKGVDSTLKIQPAELGDSAVYLCASSLDRGGGYNEQFFGPGTRLTVL.

The chain has TRBV5-1 and TRBJ2-3; possibly TRBD2 for D (6 bases). The V end was cut by 6 bases, the J end by 6 bases, with 14 bases between. The CDR3 has 13 amino acids. The V gene's germline CDR1 is SGHRS and CDR2 YFSETQ. CDR3 nucleotide sequence: TGCGCCAGCAATCCTAGCGTAGGGGATACGCAGTATTTT. Translation gives CASNPSVGDTQYF.

The chain links TRBV19 to TRBJ2-7; TRBD1 agrees at 10 bases. This CDR3 has 13 residues. Germline V lookup: CDR1 LNHDA, CDR2 SQIVND (reference sequence). Unmatched junction bases numbered 7, after V lost 8 bases and J lost 6 bases. DNA for the CDR3: TGTGCCAGTGGCGGGACAGGGGCTGTCGAGCAGTACTTC. Protein sequence: CASGGTGAVEQYF.

The CDR3 sequence is CASSAKLSNPNEQFF. The CDR3 region has the DNA TGTGCCAGCAGCGCTAAGTTGTCTAACCCTAATGAGCAGTTCTTC. V gene TRBV9 combines with J gene TRBJ2-1; D gene uncertain. Germline assignment: CDR1 SGDLS and CDR2 YYNGEE. V was trimmed by 3 bases and J by 7 bases, leaving 17 bases between them. This CDR3 is built from 15 residues.

The chain carries TRBV6-1 and TRBJ1-2; possibly TRBD1 for D (6 bases). This CDR3 has 15 amino acids. Per germline, CDR1 MNHNS and CDR2 SASEGT. V was shortened by 6 bases and J by 4 bases, with 18 bases between the two germline ends. The CDR3 region has the DNA TGTGCCAGCAGCCCTCCGACAGGCGACTTCTATGGCTACACCTTC. Translation gives CASSPPTGDFYGYTF.

This clone appeared a few times. This chain links TRBV28 with TRBJ1-1, with 8 bases identical to TRBD1. V was pared by 5 bases and J by 3 bases, with 5 bases of the junction left unmatched. From germline, CDR1 is MDHEN and CDR2 SYDVKM. The CDR3 extends over 14 amino acids. Written as DNA, the CDR3 is TGTGCCAGCAGTACAGGGGGAGCTGACACTGAAGCTTTCTTT. It codes for CASSTGGADTEAFF.

The chain joins TRBV28 to TRBJ2-5, with D perhaps matching TRBD1 (6 bases). V was shortened by 5 bases and J by 1 base, with 14 bases between the two germline ends. The CDR3 has 15 residues. Germline CDR1 is MDHEN and CDR2 is SYDVKM. The CDR3 here is CASSPDRPLQETQYF. The CDR3 DNA reads TGTGCCAGCAGTCCCGACAGGCCCCTCCAAGAGACCCAGTACTTC.

The chain carries TRBV6-1 and TRBJ1-1; D is perhaps TRBD1 (5 bases). V was pared by 5 bases and J by 4 bases, with 5 bases between. CDR1 MNHNS and CDR2 SASEGT come from the germline V gene. The CDR3 covers 11 residues. CDR3 loop: CASSRGTEAFF. As DNA, the CDR3 is TGTGCCAGCAGTAGGGGCACTGAAGCTTTCTTT.

This chain links TRBV5-1 with TRBJ1-1; D may be TRBD1 (6 bases). The V end lost 5 bases, the J end lost 7 bases, and 9 bases lay between the germline ends. The germline V gene has CDR1 SGHRS and CDR2 YFSETQ. The CDR3 is 11 residues long. CDR3: CASRDSNEAFF. The DNA for the CDR3 is TGCGCCAGCAGGGACAGCAATGAAGCTTTCTTT.

The chain combines TRBV30 with TRBJ1-6, with a tentative D call TRBD1 (6 bases). The V and J ends lost 4 bases and 8 bases respectively, with 6 bases between them. Looked up from germline, CDR1 is GTSNPN and CDR2 is SVGIG (reference sequence). The CDR3 loop spans 11 amino acids. This CDR3 is CAWNRDSPLHF. As DNA, the CDR3 is TGTGCCTGGAACAGGGATTCACCCCTCCACTTT.

V usage is TRBV27 and J usage is TRBJ1-2; D gene uncertain. With 1 base removed from V and 7 bases from J, the gap between germline ends came to 13 bases. The length of the CDR3 is 14 residues. CDR1 MNHEY and CDR2 SMNVEV come from the germline V gene (reference sequence). CDR3 in DNA: TGTGCCAGCAGTTTATTCCCGGGTTCGGCTGGCTACACCTTC. It codes for CASSLFPGSAGYTF.

V usage is TRBV2 and J usage is TRBJ2-1; 7 nucleotides align to TRBD1. Germline trimming cut 3 bases from V and 7 bases from J; bases unmatched to any gene: 9. The CDR3 extends over 15 amino acids. Per the germline V gene, CDR1 is SNHLY and CDR2 is FYNNEI. This CDR3 is CASSDQRTGRNEQFF. Here the CDR3 DNA reads TGTGCCAGCAGTGATCAGAGGACAGGTAGGAATGAGCAGTTCTTC.

This chain links TRBV5-1 with TRBJ2-7; 7 bases are a match to TRBD1. CDR1 and CDR2 from the germline V gene are SGHRS and YFSETQ. Losses at the gene ends were 3 bases for V and 6 bases for J; bases not matched to a gene: 21. The length of the CDR3 is 18 residues. The CDR3 loop is CASSSNRDSTHFRGEQYF. In DNA, the CDR3 is TGCGCCAGCAGCTCCAACCGGGACAGCACTCATTTTCGGGGCGAGCAGTACTTC. Based on the CDR3 plus reference TRBV5-1 and TRBJ2-7, the full variable domain is KAGVTQTPRYLIKTRGQQVTLSCSPISGHRSVSWYQQTPGQGLQFLFEYFSETQRNKGNFPGRFSGRQFSNSRSEMNVSTLELGDSALYLCASSSNRDSTHFRGEQYFGPGTRLTVT.

V and J are TRBV5-1 and TRBJ2-1; tentative D call: TRBD1 (6 bases). Germline V gene lookup returns CDR1 SGHRS and CDR2 YFSETQ. The CDR3 sequence is 14 residues long. Trimming shortened V by 0 bases and J by 8 bases, and 12 bases separated the two germline ends. The CDR3 is CASSLVGAMYEQFF. CDR3 coding DNA: TGCGCCAGCAGCTTGGTGGGGGCGATGTATGAGCAGTTCTTC.

This clone occurred once. The V and J genes are TRBV30 and TRBJ1-2; no definite D call. Germline CDR1 and CDR2: GTSNPN and SVGIG (reference sequence). The V end was cut by 2 bases, the J end by 4 bases, with 8 bases between. The CDR3 length is 12 residues. The chain's CDR3 is CAWSSASYGYTF. DNA for the CDR3: TGTGCCTGGAGTAGCGCGAGCTATGGCTACACCTTC.

The V gene is TRBV14, the J gene TRBJ2-5; 7 bases match TRBD2. Germline V gene data show CDR1 as SGHDN and CDR2 as FVKESK. V lost 4 bases to trimming and J lost 5 bases; unmatched junction nucleotides: 10. The length of the CDR3 is 15 residues. The CDR3 coding sequence is TGTGCCAGCAGCCTGCGGGACTACGTAGACGAGACCCAGTACTTC. It encodes CASSLRDYVDETQYF.

The table lists this clone with a few counts. The DNA of the CDR3 is TGCGCCAGCAGCCACGGGGGGTCCTACGAGCAGTACTTC. It codes for CASSHGGSYEQYF. The genes are TRBV5-1 and TRBJ2-7, with 7 bases aligning to TRBD2. CDR3 length: 13 amino acids. Germline CDR1 SGHRS, CDR2 YFSETQ. J was trimmed by 1 base and V by 4 bases; bases with no gene match: 2.

This clone showed up just once. V usage is TRBV12-2 and J usage is TRBJ1-1; the table gives TRBD1 as D, unverified against the DNA. TRBV12-2 is reported as a pseudogene. CDR3 size: 14 residues. The CDR3 spells CASRPNTGATEAFF. CDR3 in DNA: TGTGCAAGTCGACCTAACACAGGGGCCACTGAAGCTTTCTTT.

This chain joins TRBV19 and TRBJ2-1, with 7 bases identical to TRBD1. Germline trimming cut 4 bases from V and 7 bases from J; bases unmatched to any gene: 10. CDR1 is LNHDA, CDR2 SQIVND, per germline (reference sequence). CDR3 size: 15 residues. The CDR3 loop is CASSTYRGARNEQFF. The CDR3 coding sequence is TGTGCCAGTAGTACGTACAGGGGCGCAAGGAATGAGCAGTTCTTC.

The gene calls are TRBV30 and TRBJ1-2; D call uncertain. Germline CDR1 GTSNPN, CDR2 SVGIG (reference sequence). The CDR3 is 16 residues long. Between the trimmed V and J ends, which lost 4 bases and 4 bases, there was a span of 22 bases. The CDR3 DNA sequence: TGTGCCTGGACCCTAAATGTCGGACTCTCGATCTATGGCTACACCTTC. Its protein is CAWTLNVGLSIYGYTF.

The rearrangement joins TRBV5-1 to TRBJ2-7; 10 nucleotides line up with TRBD1. CDR1 SGHRS and CDR2 YFSETQ come from the germline V gene. The CDR3 runs 15 residues. V shed 5 bases, J shed 4 bases, and the junction held 9 bases outside the gene matches. CDR3 nucleotides: TGCGCCAGCAGACACGGGACAGGGGCGGGATACGAGCAGTACTTC. Its protein is CASRHGTGAGYEQYF. Supplemented by reference TRBV5-1 and TRBJ2-7, the full variable domain reads KAGVTQTPRYLIKTRGQQVTLSCSPISGHRSVSWYQQTPGQGLQFLFEYFSETQRNKGNFPGRFSGRQFSNSRSEMNVSTLELGDSALYLCASRHGTGAGYEQYFGPGTRLTVT.